A single sample gave rise to the 3 T cell receptor beta chains below, sequenced in a study of OX40 agonist ivuxolimab in advanced cancers. Clones were sequenced by immunoSEQ multiplex PCR, and TCRdb holds only the in-frame ones, with some missing. The repertoire holds about 44,000 clones, with around 92% as singletons. The starting material was CD4+ or CD8+ T cells sorted from blood, obtained in a trial of the OX40 agonist ivuxolimab. These receptor sequences come from an adult with an advanced solid tumor such as melanoma, head and neck, liver or kidney cancer.

J is TRBJ1-4 and V is TRBV27; the D is unclear. V shed 5 bases and J shed 0 bases, with 7 bases lying between them. CDR3 length: 14 amino acids. Germline values: CDR1 MNHEY, CDR2 SMNVEV (reference sequence). CDR3 DNA: TGTGCCAGCAGTCCTTTTCCAACTAATGAAAAACTGTTTTTT. This encodes CASSPFPTNEKLFF. The whole variable domain, remainder taken from reference TRBV27 and TRBJ1-4, is EAQVTQNPRYLITVTGKKLTVTCSQNMNHEYMSWYRQDPGLGLRQIYYSMNVEVTDKGDVPEGYKVSRKEKRNFPLILESPSPNQTSLYFCASSPFPTNEKLFFGSGTQLSVL.

The gene calls are TRBV28 and TRBJ2-5, with TRBD2 as a possible D gene (5 bases). Trimming left V 6 bases short and J 2 bases short, with 19 bases between. The CDR3 is 16 residues long. Looked up from germline, CDR1 is MDHEN and CDR2 is SYDVKM. The CDR3 reads CASRQTLGKGQETQYF. Here the CDR3 DNA reads TGTGCCAGCAGGCAAACCCTCGGGAAGGGACAAGAGACCCAGTACTTC.

CDR3 DNA sequence: TGTGCCAGCAGCCGAGAATCCGGGACAGGGTGGTCCGGGGAGCTGTTTTTT. Amino acids: CASSRESGTGWSGELFF. The chain uses TRBV7-9 and TRBJ2-2; TRBD1 matches at 9 bases. The ends lost 5 bases at V and 6 bases at J; junction bases unmatched: 13. Germline assignment: CDR1 SEHNR and CDR2 FQNEAQ (reference sequence). CDR3 length: 17 residues.